This TCR beta chain was retrieved from a study of T cells after somatic rescue of genetic block. Germline CDR1 and CDR2: MDHEN and SYDVKM. The trim removed 3 bases at V and 6 bases at J, leaving 8 bases unmatched. This CDR3 region has 17 residues. TCRdb keeps only in-frame clones here, not all; method: immunoSEQ multiplex PCR. There are some 15,000 clones in the sample; less than 75% occur only once, and around 30% lies in the top ten. This receptor was taken from a man between 18 and 29 years old. The material sequenced was peripheral blood mononuclear cells (PBMCs). The V and J genes are TRBV28 and TRBJ2-3; 14 bases align to TRBD2. The CDR3 protein is CASSFLTSGRGRDTQYF. The CDR3, as DNA: TGTGCCAGCAGTTTTTTGACTAGCGGGAGGGGAAGGGATACGCAGTATTTT.